The entry below describes one TCR beta chain. The source of the sample is a study of blood T cell repertoires in COVID-19. Study-wide context: Samples taken during acute and convalescent COVID-19 were collected in the United States, Italy and Spain. T cells, B-cell-depleted T cells, or PBMCs supplied cDNA or gDNA.

The germline V gene has CDR1 SGHTA and CDR2 FQGNSA. The CDR3 is 16 residues long. Trimming removed 5 bases from V and 7 bases from J; junction bases left unmatched: 10. In the source study's methods: Reference gene primer amplification gave nucleated cell count estimates. Only in-frame clones appear in the TCRdb table, and some are missing; sequencing was by immunoSEQ multiplex PCR. D and trimming come from the DNA, and the V and J calls and clone size come from that table. The top ten hold 25% to 35% of the sample, which has roughly 85,000 clones, 86% seen once. The material sequenced was peripheral blood. This chain joins TRBV7-2 and TRBJ2-1; 11 bases line up with TRBD2. The sequence was obtained from a man aged 50 to 59 with active or convalescent COVID-19. CDR3 sequence (DNA): TGTGCCAGCAGCCCCGAAACTAGCGGGAGATTGAATGAGCAGTTCTTC. This codes for CASSPETSGRLNEQFF.